The 3 T cell receptor beta chains below come from one sample, sequenced in a study of identical twins. TCRdb re-analysed the 5' RACE reads in MiXCR, keeping a single row per CDR3 protein. Of approximately 600,000 distinct CDR3 sequences in the sample, approximately 9.6% were seen once. This sample also belongs to another study, concerning yellow fever vaccine responses in identical twins.

Sample: PBMCs. These receptors originate from a woman between 18 and 30 years old in good health.

This clonotype came up a few times. V and J are TRBV12-3 or TRBV12-4 and TRBJ2-1, with 7 bases fitting TRBD2. This CDR3 comprises 12 residues. The V gene end was trimmed by 8 bases and the J gene end by 9 bases; junction bases not matched to a gene: 7. CDR3 in amino acids: CASGSGEGEQFF. The CDR3 coding sequence is TGTGCCAGCGGTTCCGGGGAGGGTGAGCAGTTCTTC.

The chain has TRBV5-1 and TRBJ2-3; no clear D gene. The CDR3 contains 15 residues. Trimming stripped 4 bases from V and 3 bases from J, with 15 bases between. Germline CDR1 is SGHRS and CDR2 is YFSETQ. This CDR3 is CASSMRTVVTDTQYF. In DNA form, the CDR3 reads TGCGCCAGCAGCATGAGGACGGTCGTAACAGATACGCAGTATTTT.

This clonotype was detected many times. One end of the junction does not line up with germline, which may come from a read error. This chain links TRBV4-3 with TRBJ2-3; no reliable D call. Germline V gene sequence: CDR1 LGHNA, CDR2 YSLEER. This CDR3 is 13 amino acids long. The CDR3 sequence is CASSQDSGDTQYF. For the CDR3, the DNA is TGCGCCAGCAGTCAAGACTCCGGGGATACGCAGTATTTT.